The 12 T cell receptor beta chains reported below all come from one sample, sequenced in a study of radiotherapy plus CTLA-4 blockade in lung cancer. TCRdb's copy holds only in-frame clones and misses some; the assay was immunoSEQ multiplex PCR. Of around 45,000 clones detected, more than 70% appear once; the ten largest clones hold less than 9.5%. The sample consisted of peripheral blood, taken from a patient treated with radiotherapy plus ipilimumab. Receptors were obtained from a human donor with non-small cell lung cancer whose response to radiotherapy plus ipilimumab could not be evaluated.

A single count supports this clone. The chain couples TRBV4-1 to TRBJ2-7; unclear D gene. Germline V gene data show CDR1 as MGHRA and CDR2 as YSYEKL. The CDR3 length is 14 residues. Trimming took off 1 base at V and 7 bases at J, with 14 bases between the two ends. CDR3 sequence: CASSQGGALSEQYF. The CDR3 DNA sequence: TGCGCCAGCAGCCAAGGAGGAGCACTCTCGGAGCAGTACTTC.

The rearrangement links TRBV9 to TRBJ2-1; D may be TRBD2 (7 bases). The V end lost 3 bases, the J end lost 5 bases, and 15 bases lay between the germline ends. Germline V CDR1 and CDR2: SGDLS, YYNGEE. The CDR3 has 15 amino acids. CDR3 region: CASSAIGGPNNEQFF. The CDR3 nucleotides read TGTGCCAGCAGCGCCATCGGGGGGCCTAACAATGAGCAGTTCTTC.

This clone has just one count. The chain carries TRBV5-1 and TRBJ1-4; TRBD1 aligns across 7 bases. This CDR3 is 14 amino acids long. CDR1 is SGHRS and CDR2 is YFSETQ in the germline V gene. Trimming at V came to 6 bases and at J to 7 bases, leaving 9 bases not matched to a gene. The CDR3 DNA reads TGCGCCAGCAAATCAGGGGGTGAGGGTGAAAAACTGTTTTTT. Translation: CASKSGGEGEKLFF.

The chain couples TRBV7-2 to TRBJ2-3, with TRBD2 identical over 10 bases. The CDR3 extends over 15 amino acids. Germline CDR1 SGHTA, CDR2 FQGNSA. Trimming cost V 5 bases and J 2 bases; bases outside gene matches: 4. Here the CDR3 reads CASSLSGGNTDTQYF. In DNA, the CDR3 is TGTGCCAGCAGCCTTAGCGGGGGGAACACAGATACGCAGTATTTT.

The CDR3 DNA is TGTGCCAGCACGTCGGGGGGGTCAGGGCGCGGCTACACCTTC. Residues: CASTSGGSGRGYTF. The chain links TRBV7-2 to TRBJ1-2, with D possibly being TRBD1 (5 bases). This CDR3 has 14 residues. The germline V and J ends were trimmed by 7 bases and 8 bases, with 20 bases remaining between them. Per the germline V gene, CDR1 is SGHTA and CDR2 is FQGNSA.

The chain recombines TRBV5-4 with TRBJ2-2; 8 nucleotides agree with TRBD2. The CDR3 spans 14 residues. Germline V gene data show CDR1 as SGHNT and CDR2 as YYREEE (reference sequence). Trimming cost V 6 bases and J 4 bases; bases outside gene matches: 5. CDR3 sequence reads: CASTLAGPTGELFF. The CDR3 DNA reads as TGTGCCAGCACTCTAGCGGGCCCCACCGGGGAGCTGTTTTTT.

The chain combines TRBV7-9 with TRBJ2-5, with TRBD1 matching 7 bases. J gave up 0 bases and V 5 bases, and 3 bases lay outside the gene matches. CDR3 length: 14 amino acids. Looked up from germline, CDR1 is SEHNR and CDR2 is FQNEAQ (reference sequence). CDR3 loop: CASSHGTDQETQYF. DNA of the CDR3: TGTGCCAGCAGCCACGGGACAGACCAAGAGACCCAGTACTTC.

V and J are TRBV15 and TRBJ2-5, with 10 bases lining up with TRBD1. Unmatched junction bases numbered 7, after V lost 2 bases and J lost 4 bases. The CDR3 loop spans 16 amino acids. Germline values: CDR1 LNHNV, CDR2 YYDKDF (reference sequence). Written as DNA, the CDR3 is TGTGCCACCAGCAGAACCCGACAGGGGGCGGGAGAGACCCAGTACTTC. Translated: CATSRTRQGAGETQYF.

The chain couples TRBV28 to TRBJ1-5; D gene unclear. This CDR3 is 12 amino acids long. V lost 3 bases and J lost 7, with 7 bases in between. Germline assignment: CDR1 MDHEN and CDR2 SYDVKM. The CDR3 sequence is CASSFSQQPQHF. CDR3 nucleotide sequence: TGTGCCAGCAGTTTCTCCCAGCAGCCCCAGCATTTT.

This clone was seen only once. V is TRBV6-5 and J is TRBJ2-1, with 10 bases identical to TRBD2. The CDR3 spans 16 residues. J lost 6 bases, V lost 2 bases, and 7 bases had no gene match. The V gene's germline CDR1 is MNHEY and CDR2 SVGAGI. This chain's CDR3 is CASSYLGSGGINEQFF. The CDR3 region has the DNA TGTGCCAGCAGTTACCTCGGTAGCGGGGGGATCAATGAGCAGTTCTTC.

V gene TRBV5-4 combines with J gene TRBJ1-1, with D unclear. Trimming took 2 bases from V and 4 from J, leaving 9 bases between them. The CDR3 consists of 13 residues. In germline, CDR1 is SGHNT, CDR2 YYREEE (reference sequence). CDR3 nucleotide sequence: TGTGCCAGCAGCTTTAGCCGAGCCACTGAAGCTTTCTTT. Translation: CASSFSRATEAFF.

The chain has TRBV19 and TRBJ2-1, with 7 bases identical to TRBD2. Germline trimming cut 4 bases from V and 7 bases from J; bases unmatched to any gene: 4. This CDR3 spans 13 amino acids. The germline gives CDR1 LNHDA, CDR2 SQIVND (reference sequence). CDR3 in DNA: TGTGCCAGTAGTAATCTAGCGGTAAATGAGCAGTTCTTC. As protein: CASSNLAVNEQFF.